Sequencing of this T cell receptor beta chain was carried out in a study of T cell changes during pregnancy in multiple sclerosis. Germline V gives CDR1 SGHTA, CDR2 FQGNSA. The junction had 12 bases not matched to a gene; V was cut back by 5 bases and J by 7 bases. This CDR3 is built from 17 residues. Clones were sequenced by immunoSEQ multiplex PCR, and TCRdb holds only the in-frame ones, with some missing. Among just under 40,000 clones listed, 90% were seen once. The chain employs TRBV7-2 and TRBJ2-1, with 12 nucleotides matching TRBD2. The receptor comes from a female donor in good health, enrolled as a control in a pregnancy study. Sequencing used CD4+ T cells from peripheral blood mononuclear cells, obtained in the first trimester of pregnancy. The CDR3 protein is CASSVTSGGRVRNEQFF. DNA for the CDR3: TGTGCCAGCAGCGTGACTAGCGGGGGAAGGGTAAGGAATGAGCAGTTCTTC.